These T cell receptor beta chains were read from a single sample in a study of blood T cell repertoires in COVID-19. TCRdb's table, derived via immunoSEQ multiplex PCR, lists solely in-frame clones and lacks some. The sample records around 73,000 clones, 70% to 85% being singletons. The sample comprised peripheral blood. The receptor set was obtained from a woman in her sixties with acute or convalescent COVID-19. Each CDR3 is given with its conserved first and last residue. The D gene is left open where the match is weak. Clone sizes are given selectively: once, few, many, or a class where the clone is expanded.

v_gene	d_gene	j_gene	abundance	CDR3nt	CDR3aa
TRBV27	-	TRBJ1-1	-	TGTGCCAGCAGTTGGGCGGGACGGGGCACTGAAGCTTTCTTT	CASSWAGRGTEAFF
TRBV6-5	-	TRBJ1-2	-	TGTGCCAGCAGTTACGGCGGAGAAAACTATGGCTACACCTTC	CASSYGGENYGYTF
TRBV19	-	TRBJ2-6	few	TGTGCCAGTAGTAGGAAGACTAGCTCTGGGGCCAACGTCCTGACTTTC	CASSRKTSSGANVLTF
TRBV5-4	-	TRBJ1-2	-	TGTGCCAGCAGTTACACGGGAGGGGACTATGGCTACACCTTC	CASSYTGGDYGYTF
TRBV13	TRBD1	TRBJ1-4	few	TGTGCCAGCAGCTCGGACAGGGTTAATGAAAAACTGTTTTTT	CASSSDRVNEKLFF
TRBV6-5	TRBD1	TRBJ1-2	-	TGTGCCAACGGGGACAGATCACTCTCGATCTATGGCTACACCTTC	CANGDRSLSIYGYTF
TRBV3-1/TRBV3-2	-	TRBJ2-5	-	TGTGCCAGCAGCCACCCGGACACCCTTGGAGAGACCCAGTACTTC	CASSHPDTLGETQYF
TRBV4-2	TRBD2	TRBJ2-1	-	TGTGCCAGCAGCCAAGTGCTAGCGGGAGATTTTAAGGGGCAGTTCTTC	CASSQVLAGDFKGQFF
TRBV4-1	TRBD1	TRBJ1-2	-	TGCGCCAGCAGCCAAAGTCCCGGGACAGGGAGTGGCTACACCTTC	CASSQSPGTGSGYTF
TRBV5-1	-	TRBJ2-7	-	TGCGCCAGCAGCTTGGTGTTGGGCCGGCACGAGCAGTACTTC	CASSLVLGRHEQYF
TRBV30	TRBD2	TRBJ2-2	-	TGTGCCTGGAGTGACAGCGTACTAGCGGGGGGGCACCCGAACACCGGGGAGCTGTTTTTT	CAWSDSVLAGGHPNTGELFF
TRBV6-1	-	TRBJ1-5	-	TGTGCCAGCAGTGAGACAGCACTCCTCAATCAGCCCCAGCATTTT	CASSETALLNQPQHF
TRBV18	-	TRBJ2-7	few	TGTGCCAGCTCACTTGACAGCCTCTACGAGCAGTACTTC	CASSLDSLYEQYF
TRBV5-4	TRBD1	TRBJ1-3	-	TGTGCCAGCAGCTTGGGGCAGGGGGCATCTGGAAACACCATATATTTT	CASSLGQGASGNTIYF